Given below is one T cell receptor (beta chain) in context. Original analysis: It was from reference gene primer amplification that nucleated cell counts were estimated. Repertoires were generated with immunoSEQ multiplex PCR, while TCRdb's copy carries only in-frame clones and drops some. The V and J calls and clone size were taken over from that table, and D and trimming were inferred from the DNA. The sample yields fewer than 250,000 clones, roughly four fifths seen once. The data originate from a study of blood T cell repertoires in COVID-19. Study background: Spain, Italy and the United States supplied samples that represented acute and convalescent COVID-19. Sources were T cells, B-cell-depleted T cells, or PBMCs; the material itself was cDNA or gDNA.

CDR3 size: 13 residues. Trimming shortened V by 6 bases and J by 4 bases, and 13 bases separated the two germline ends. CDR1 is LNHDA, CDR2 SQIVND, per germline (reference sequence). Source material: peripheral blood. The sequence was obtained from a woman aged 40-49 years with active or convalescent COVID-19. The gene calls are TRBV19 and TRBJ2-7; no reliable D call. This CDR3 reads CASSAYVRYEQYF. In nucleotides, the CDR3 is TGTGCCAGTAGCGCCTACGTCCGGTACGAGCAGTACTTC. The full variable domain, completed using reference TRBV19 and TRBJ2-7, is DGGITQSPKYLFRKEGQNVTLSCEQNLNHDAMYWYRQDPGQGLRLIYYSQIVNDFQKGDIAEGYSVSREKKESFPLTVTSAQKNPTAFYLCASSAYVRYEQYFGPGTRLTVT.